The T cell receptor beta chain under discussion was sequenced for a study of cytomegalovirus exposure and HLA in healthy donors. The CDR3 contains 15 residues. The V gene's germline CDR1 is KGHSH and CDR2 LQKENI. Trimming left V 3 bases short and J 0 bases short, with 9 bases between. As regards this clone: Its antigen is not known.

Study results and caveats: Reportedly, diagnosis of cytomegalovirus status by the classifier showed high specificity and sensitivity. In a later analysis, several top co-occurrence clusters appeared linked to parvovirus B19, influenza, CMV and Epstein-Barr virus.

The PCR ran on 60 Vbeta and 13 Jbeta primers. Original methodology: A later analysis counted 65 million to 90 million unique TCR beta chains, roughly 11 million shared. Measured with immunoSEQ multiplex PCR; TCRdb has only the in-frame clones, and not every one. D and trimming were read from the DNA, whereas the V and J calls and clone size are those reported in that table. The data show around 100,000 clones, about 77% seen once. The receptor comes from a woman aged 18-35 years in good health and CMV-seropositive. Material: PBMCs. The chain employs TRBV18 and TRBJ2-1; D possibly corresponds to TRBD2 (6 bases). The CDR3 loop is CASSPAGSSYNEQFF. The CDR3 DNA follows: TGTGCCAGCTCACCTGCGGGGAGCTCCTACAATGAGCAGTTCTTC.